These T cell receptor beta chains were read from a single sample in a study of blood T cell repertoires in COVID-19. Libraries were prepared by immunoSEQ multiplex PCR; TCRdb keeps only in-frame clonotypes and omits some of them. The data contain 100,000 to 150,000 clones, 70% to 90% of them singletons. Specimen: peripheral blood. The receptor source for this set is a woman aged 80 or over with acute or convalescent COVID-19. Both conserved end residues are trimmed from each CDR3. The D gene is left open where the match is weak. Not every row has a clone size; where given, it reads once, few, many or a size class.

clone_size	d_call	v_call	cdr3_aa
.	.	TRBV5-1	ASSTDDSGEQY
once	.	TRBV6-5	ASSGGYGYT
.	.	TRBV4-2	ASSQLPVPNYPQH
.	TRBD1	TRBV28	ASSRPDRDTEAF
once	.	TRBV30	AWSLLWEDTEAF
.	.	TRBV6-2/TRBV6-3	ASSYSPQGKDYEQY
.	.	TRBV7-7	ASSLAGSNTGELF
few	TRBD2	TRBV18	ASAASGLPNTGELF
.	.	TRBV6-5	ASSTSAPKGAEAF
.	.	TRBV3-1/TRBV3-2	ASSDIRWRQETQY
.	.	TRBV11-1	ASSLNLVGELF
.	.	TRBV3-1/TRBV3-2	ASSQRAGTLNYGYT
.	.	TRBV18	ASSLRRDGEAF
once	.	TRBV11-2	ASSLAAGVGEQY
.	TRBD1	TRBV19	ASSMGQEGYT
.	.	TRBV28	ATTTPLNNEQF
.	TRBD1	TRBV3-1/TRBV3-2	ASNSGQGNYGYT
.	.	TRBV28	ASSMTAITDTQY
.	TRBD2	TRBV18	ASSPATSGGSSYNEQF
.	TRBD2	TRBV9	ASSQLAGVNTGELF
few	.	TRBV18	ASSPPDSPLH
.	TRBD2	TRBV3-1/TRBV3-2	ASSQEVVAGGTDTQY
.	.	TRBV10-3	AISESSPKRGSDEQY
.	.	TRBV5-4	ASSSVGTDTQY
.	TRBD2	TRBV9	ASSVAPLAGAEGEQF
.	.	TRBV5-1	ASGPQATNEKLF
.	TRBD2	TRBV28	ASSYGLAGNTGELF